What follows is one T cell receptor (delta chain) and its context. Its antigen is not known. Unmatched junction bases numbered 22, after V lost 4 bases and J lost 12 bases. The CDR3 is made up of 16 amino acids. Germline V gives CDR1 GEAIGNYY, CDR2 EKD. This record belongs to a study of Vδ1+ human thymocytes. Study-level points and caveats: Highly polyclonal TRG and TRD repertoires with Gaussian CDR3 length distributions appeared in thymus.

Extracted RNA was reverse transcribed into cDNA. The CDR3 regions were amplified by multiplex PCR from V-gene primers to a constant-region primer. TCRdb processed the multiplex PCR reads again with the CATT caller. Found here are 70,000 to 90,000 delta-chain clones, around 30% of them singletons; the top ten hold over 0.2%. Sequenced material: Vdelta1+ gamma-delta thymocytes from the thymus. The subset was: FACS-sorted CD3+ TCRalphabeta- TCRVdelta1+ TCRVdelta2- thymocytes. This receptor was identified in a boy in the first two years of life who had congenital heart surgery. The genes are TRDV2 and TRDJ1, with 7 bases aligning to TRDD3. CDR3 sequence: CACEHLLSGIPRGIIF. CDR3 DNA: TGTGCCTGTGAACACTTACTGTCAGGGATACCCCGTGGGATCATCTTT.